This TCR beta chain is drawn from a study of shared clonotypes between healthy human individuals. General observations from the study: It was expected that sequencing depth would affect clonotype sharing among donors.

Sequenced by immunoSEQ multiplex PCR; TCRdb stores in-frame clones only, minus some. The sample has about 980,000 clones; approximately 76% are singletons. This clone was found a few times. Antigen unknown. The CDR3 has 13 residues. The V gene lost 5 bases and the J gene lost 5 bases, with 12 bases spanning the gap. Germline V gives CDR1 SGHDN, CDR2 FVKESK. The V call is TRBV14, the J call TRBJ1-1; D is uncertain. This clonotype was sampled from a man between 18 and 29 years old in good health. The sample comprised memory CD4+ T cells sorted from blood. The subset denotes: CD45RA-negative fraction. The CDR3: CASSVLGRTEAFF. The CDR3 DNA reads TGTGCCAGCAGCGTACTGGGTCGGACTGAAGCTTTCTTT. The variable domain in full, with the rest retrieved from reference TRBV14 and TRBJ1-1, is EAGVTQFPSHSVIEKGQTVTLRCDPISGHDNLYWYRRVMGKEIKFLLHFVKESKQDESGMPNNRFLAERTGGTYSTLKVQPAELEDSGVYFCASSVLGRTEAFFGQGTRLTVV.